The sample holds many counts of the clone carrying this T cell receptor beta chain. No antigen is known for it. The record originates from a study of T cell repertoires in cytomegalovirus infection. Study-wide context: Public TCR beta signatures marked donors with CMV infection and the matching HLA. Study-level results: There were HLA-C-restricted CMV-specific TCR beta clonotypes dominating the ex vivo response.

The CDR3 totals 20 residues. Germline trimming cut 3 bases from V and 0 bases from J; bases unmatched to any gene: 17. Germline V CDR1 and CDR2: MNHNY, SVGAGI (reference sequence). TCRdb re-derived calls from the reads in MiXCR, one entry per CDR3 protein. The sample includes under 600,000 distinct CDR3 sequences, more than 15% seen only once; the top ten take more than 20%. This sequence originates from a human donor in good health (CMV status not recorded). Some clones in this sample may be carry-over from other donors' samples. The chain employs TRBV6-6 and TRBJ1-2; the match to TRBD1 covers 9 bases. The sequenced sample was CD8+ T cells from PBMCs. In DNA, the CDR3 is TGTGCCAGCAGTTATCCTAAACGTCCGGACAGGGGCCCACCTAACTATGGCTACACCTTC. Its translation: CASSYPKRPDRGPPNYGYTF.